Following are 5 T cell receptor beta chains from one sample sequenced in a study of graft-versus-host responses after intestinal transplantation. TCRdb's copy holds only in-frame clones and misses some; the assay was immunoSEQ multiplex PCR. Of roughly 18,000 clones detected, approximately 95% appear once; the ten largest clones hold about 0.8%. The starting material was PBMCs, obtained 23 days after intestinal transplant. These receptor sequences come from a human patient who received an intestinal transplant, so some T cells may come from the graft donor.

This chain links TRBV5-4 with TRBJ2-1; TRBD2 aligns across 7 bases. The V and J ends lost 1 base and 4 bases, in that order; junction bases with no gene match: 8. The germline CDR1 and CDR2 sequences are SGHNT and YYREEE (reference sequence). The CDR3 extends over 16 amino acids. This chain's CDR3 is CASSLQTGGVYNEQFF. The CDR3 DNA is TGTGCCAGCAGCTTGCAGACGGGAGGAGTGTACAATGAGCAGTTCTTC. Looking up the rest from reference TRBV5-4 and TRBJ2-1 gives the full variable domain: ETGVTQSPTHLIKTRGQQVTLRCSSQSGHNTVSWYQQALGQGPQFIFQYYREEENGRGNFPPRFSGLQFPNYSSELNVNALELDDSALYLCASSLQTGGVYNEQFFGPGTRLTVL.

The chain employs TRBV5-6 and TRBJ1-1; the D gene is possibly TRBD1 (6 bases). The CDR3 consists of 14 residues. Germline values: CDR1 SGHDT, CDR2 YYEEEE. Trimming left V 4 bases short and J 0 bases short, with 10 bases between. The CDR3 DNA reads as TGTGCCAGCAGCCCCGGGGGCATGAACACTGAAGCTTTCTTT. Amino acids: CASSPGGMNTEAFF. Based on the CDR3 plus reference TRBV5-6 and TRBJ1-1, the full variable domain is DAGVTQSPTHLIKTRGQQVTLRCSPKSGHDTVSWYQQALGQGPQFIFQYYEEEERQRGNFPDRFSGHQFPNYSSELNVNALLLGDSALYLCASSPGGMNTEAFFGQGTRLTVV.

The chain is built from TRBV4-1 and TRBJ2-7, with 8 bases aligning to TRBD1. J gave up 2 bases and V 4 bases, and 7 bases lay outside the gene matches. Germline V gene lookup returns CDR1 MGHRA and CDR2 YSYEKL. This CDR3 has 15 residues. CDR3 bases: TGCGCCAGCAGCCCCCGAGGGACAGGCACCTACGAGCAGTACTTC. As protein: CASSPRGTGTYEQYF.

The chain employs TRBV5-6 and TRBJ2-2, with D unclear. Trimming removed 4 bases at V and 1 base at J, with 14 bases between. The CDR3 covers 16 residues. Per germline, CDR1 SGHDT and CDR2 YYEEEE. CDR3 loop: CASSLVLAGNTGELFF. The CDR3 DNA follows: TGTGCCAGCAGCCTCGTGTTAGCTGGGAACACCGGGGAGCTGTTTTTT.

This chain connects TRBV28 to TRBJ2-7; 9 bases align to TRBD1. The V segment lost 2 bases and the J segment 3 bases; nucleotides outside the gene matches: 11. The CDR3 has 17 residues. Germline V gene data show CDR1 as MDHEN and CDR2 as SYDVKM. The chain's CDR3 is CASSLGMGQGFIYEQYF. The DNA for the CDR3 is TGTGCCAGCAGTTTAGGAATGGGACAGGGATTTATCTACGAGCAGTACTTC.